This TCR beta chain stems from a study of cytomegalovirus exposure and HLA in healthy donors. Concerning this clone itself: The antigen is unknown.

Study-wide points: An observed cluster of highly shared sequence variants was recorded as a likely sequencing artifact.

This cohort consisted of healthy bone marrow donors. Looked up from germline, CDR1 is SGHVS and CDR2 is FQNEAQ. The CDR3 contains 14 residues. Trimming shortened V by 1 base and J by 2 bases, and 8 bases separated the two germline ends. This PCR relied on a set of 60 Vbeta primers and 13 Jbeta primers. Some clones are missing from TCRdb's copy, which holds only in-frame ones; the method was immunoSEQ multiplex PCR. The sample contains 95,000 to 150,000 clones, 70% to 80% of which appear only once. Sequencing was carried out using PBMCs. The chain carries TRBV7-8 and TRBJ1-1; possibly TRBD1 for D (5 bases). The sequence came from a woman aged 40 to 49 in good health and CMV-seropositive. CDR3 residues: CASSLEGQNTEAFF. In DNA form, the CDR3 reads TGTGCCAGCAGCTTAGAGGGGCAAAACACTGAAGCTTTCTTT.